A single TCR beta chain is shown here with its context. Germline and junction disagree at one end, which may indicate a read error. These data are taken from a study of blood T cells in healthy people across ages. A sample-barcoded 5' primer and a J-beta primer mix were used in a second PCR of roughly 6 to 11 cycles. TCRdb independently ran MiXCR on the 5' RACE reads; one entry per CDR3 protein. The sample shows roughly 800,000 distinct CDR3 sequences, 25% of them seen only once. The data were also submitted as part of a second study, on T cells of mothers and their children.

Sequenced input: blood. The receptor's source is a boy younger than 18 in good health.

As DNA, the CDR3 is TGTGCCAGCAGCCCAACCCTGGGCTCCTACAATTCACCCCTCCACTTT. It encodes CASSPTLGSYNSPLHF. This chain links TRBV6-6 with TRBJ1-6; D gene unclear. The V gene's germline CDR1 is MNHNY and CDR2 SVGAGI (reference sequence). The CDR3 length is 16 residues.